This TCR beta chain was found in a study of response to subunit inactivated influenza vaccine. Study-level points and caveats: Each seasonal flu vaccination may recruit only limited new T cells, authors suggested.

This clonotype was seen a handful of times. Its antigen is undetermined. CDR1 is SGHTA and CDR2 is FQGNSA in the germline V gene. This CDR3 is built from 14 residues. Trimming cost V 7 bases and J 0 bases, with 13 bases left between them. TCRdb re-called the RT-PCR reads through MiXCR, storing one row per CDR3 protein. Among 250,000 to 350,000 distinct CDR3 sequences listed, 20% to 25% were seen once. The chain couples TRBV7-2 to TRBJ2-7; no clear D gene. Sequenced material: PBMCs from blood, taken roughly 20 months after vaccination. This clonotype was sampled from a man between 50 and 69 years old who received an inactivated influenza vaccine. The CDR3 DNA sequence: TGTGCCAGCAACTCTCTCGATAGCTCCTACGAGCAGTACTTC. Its translation: CASNSLDSSYEQYF.